Here is one T cell receptor (beta chain) with its context. The sample is drawn from a study of tumor-infiltrating lymphocytes in oesophageal squamous cell carcinoma. Per the germline V gene, CDR1 is MNHEY and CDR2 is SVGEGT. V lost 5 bases to trimming and J lost 6 bases, with 17 bases between them. The CDR3 has 16 amino acids. TCRdb re-analysed the PCR reads in MiXCR, keeping a single row per CDR3 protein. The sample includes 8,700 or so distinct CDR3 sequences, around two thirds of them seen just once. The sequence derives from a female donor with esophageal squamous cell carcinoma. The chain links TRBV6-2 or TRBV6-3 to TRBJ1-6, with a tentative D call TRBD1 (5 bases). Sequencing input: esophageal tumor tissue. This CDR3 is CASSRRTTFSNSPLHF. The CDR3 DNA sequence: TGTGCCAGCAGTAGAAGGACAACCTTCTCTAATTCACCCCTCCACTTT.